This entry is about one T cell receptor (beta chain). The CDR3 loop spans 13 amino acids. In germline, CDR1 is LNHDA, CDR2 SQIVND (reference sequence). The V and J ends lost 7 bases and 6 bases, in that order; junction bases with no gene match: 6. This sample was taken from a study of T cell responses to AZD1222 COVID-19 vaccine. The repertoire was sequenced with immunoSEQ multiplex PCR; TCRdb's copy has only in-frame clones and lacks some. Among tens of thousands of clones listed, approximately 83% were seen once. The source is an adult in good health. The rearrangement uses TRBV19 and TRBJ2-7; 10 nucleotides line up with TRBD2. Sample: peripheral blood, taken on day 0 of AZD1222 vaccination. Here the CDR3 DNA reads TGTGCCAGTACCGGGACTAGCGTGGGCGAGCAGTACTTC. It specifies CASTGTSVGEQYF.